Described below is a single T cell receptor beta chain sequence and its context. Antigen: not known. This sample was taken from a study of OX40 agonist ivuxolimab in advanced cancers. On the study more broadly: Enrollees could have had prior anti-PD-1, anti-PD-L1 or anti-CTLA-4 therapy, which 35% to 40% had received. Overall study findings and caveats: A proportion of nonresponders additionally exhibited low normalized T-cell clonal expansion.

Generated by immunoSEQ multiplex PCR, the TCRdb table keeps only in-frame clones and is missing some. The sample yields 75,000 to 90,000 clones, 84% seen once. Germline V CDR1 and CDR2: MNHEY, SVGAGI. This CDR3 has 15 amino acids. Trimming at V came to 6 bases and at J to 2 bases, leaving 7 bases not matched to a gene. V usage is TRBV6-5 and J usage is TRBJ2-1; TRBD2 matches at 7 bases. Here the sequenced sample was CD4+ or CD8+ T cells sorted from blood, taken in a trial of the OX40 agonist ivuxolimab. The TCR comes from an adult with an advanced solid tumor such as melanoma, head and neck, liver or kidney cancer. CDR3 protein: CASRITSVTYNEQFF. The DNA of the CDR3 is TGTGCCAGCAGAATAACTAGCGTAACCTACAATGAGCAGTTCTTC.